This T cell receptor beta chain was sequenced for a study of OX40 agonist ivuxolimab in advanced cancers. As for the study in general: Recorded diagnoses for dose-escalation patients were hepatocellular carcinoma, melanoma, renal cell or head and neck cancer. Three individuals attained partial responses, comprising one hepatocellular carcinoma case and two cutaneous melanoma cases.

Regarding the study as a whole: Among the least clonally expanded were partial responders at 0.1-3.0 mg/kg. There were also nonresponders showing low normalized T-cell clonal expansion.

The assay was immunoSEQ multiplex PCR, and TCRdb's table has in-frame clones only and misses some. Here the sample spans approximately 65,000 clones, roughly nine tenths being singletons. In the case of this clone: What it recognizes is unknown.

Germline assignment: CDR1 LNHDA and CDR2 SQIVND (reference sequence). This CDR3 contains 16 residues. V was shortened by 10 bases and J by 5 bases, with 23 bases between the two germline ends. This receptor was taken from an adult with an advanced solid tumor such as melanoma, head and neck, liver or kidney cancer. The sample was CD4+ or CD8+ T cells sorted from blood, taken in a trial of the OX40 agonist ivuxolimab. The chain uses TRBV19 and TRBJ1-4; D might be TRBD1 (5 bases). The CDR3 loop is CATRRADTGENEKLFF. The CDR3 DNA follows: TGTGCCACCAGGAGAGCGGACACAGGAGAAAATGAAAAACTGTTTTTT.